This TCR beta chain stems from a study of T cells after yellow fever vaccination. About the study: It was SMART-Seq v4 Ultra Low Input that prepared the fractions with low cell numbers.

Researchers made TCR cDNA using 5'RACE template switching, and this step added a universal primer site and UMIs. TCRdb ran MiXCR on the 5' RACE reads and lists one entry per CDR3 protein. This repertoire shows a few hundred thousand distinct CDR3 sequences, roughly 8% found once; its top ten account for approximately 15%. Per the germline V gene, CDR1 is SGHVS and CDR2 is FNYEAQ. The CDR3 is 13 residues long. V dropped 5 bases and J dropped 7 bases, with 12 bases sitting between them. As regards this clonotype: As yet, its antigen is unknown.

General study points: Relatively few clonotypes were ones that appeared in both CD4 and CD8 compartments.

This specimen consisted of PBMCs, obtained about 41 days after the first yellow fever vaccination. The TCR sequence derives from a young man who received the YFV17D yellow fever vaccine. V gene TRBV7-6 combines with J gene TRBJ2-1, with a tentative D call TRBD2 (5 bases). CDR3 in amino acids: CASSPGVENEQFF. The CDR3 DNA reads as TGTGCCAGCAGCCCCGGGGTAGAAAATGAGCAGTTCTTC.